The 25 T cell receptor beta chains below all came from one sample that was sequenced in a study of metastatic and nonmetastatic thyroid tumors. TCRdb re-called clones via MiXCR from the PCR reads. The sample lists 40,000 or so clones, 17% occurring once. None of the patients had undergone any treatment ahead of thyroid surgery. The sequencing sample was made of tumor tissue. These receptors came from a female donor with papillary thyroid cancer or a benign thyroid nodule (not recorded which). Some clones in this sample may be carry-over from other donors' samples.

This clone appeared a few times. The V gene is TRBV11-2, the J gene TRBJ2-5, with a tentative D call TRBD2 (5 bases). Germline assignment: CDR1 SGHAT and CDR2 FQNNGV. With 1 base removed from V and 5 bases from J, the gap between germline ends came to 17 bases. CDR3 length: 16 amino acids. The CDR3 DNA reads as TGTGCCAGCAGCTTAGTTCCGGGCGGGCAGGTGGAGACCCAGTACTTC. Protein sequence: CASSLVPGGQVETQYF.

This clone was detected ten times or more. The chain couples TRBV20-1 to TRBJ1-5; 7 bases fit TRBD1. The CDR3 is 16 residues long. The V gene end was trimmed by 1 base and the J gene end by 6 bases; junction bases not matched to a gene: 12. Germline CDR1 and CDR2: DFQATT and SNEGSKA (reference sequence). The CDR3 protein is CSARGRQGFSTQPQHF. The CDR3 nucleotides are TGCAGTGCTAGAGGGCGACAGGGCTTTAGTACTCAGCCCCAGCATTTT.

This clone was seen repeatedly, ten times or more. V is TRBV27 and J is TRBJ2-7; 8 positions match TRBD1. The CDR3 runs 13 residues. Germline CDR1 reads MNHEY; CDR2 reads SMNVEV (reference sequence). After removal of 4 bases from V and 6 bases from J, the junction contained 5 bases not matched to a gene. The CDR3 here is CASSSTGAGEQYF. The CDR3 DNA reads as TGTGCCAGCAGTTCGACAGGGGCTGGCGAGCAGTACTTC.

The rearrangement links TRBV6-1 to TRBJ2-7; 7 bases are shared with TRBD1. Germline CDR1 reads MNHNS; CDR2 reads SASEGT. The CDR3 sequence is 14 residues long. Here the CDR3 DNA reads TGTGCCAGCAGTGAAGGGACAGGCACCTACGAGCAGTCCGTC. Residues: CASSEGTGTYEQSV.

This clone was seen many times. Other DNA sequences within the sample encode an identical CDR3. The gene calls are TRBV5-1 and TRBJ1-1, with TRBD1 matching over 7 bases. V gave up 4 bases and J gave up 3 bases; unmatched junction bases: 9. This CDR3 contains 15 residues. CDR1 is SGHRS and CDR2 is YFSETQ in the germline V gene. The CDR3 loop reads CASSGRQGGDTEAFF. CDR3 nucleotides: TGCGCCAGCAGCGGACGACAGGGCGGCGACACTGAAGCTTTCTTT.

This clone was counted ten times or more. The rearrangement joins TRBV19 to TRBJ2-7, with TRBD2 matching over 7 bases. Unmatched junction bases numbered 6, after V lost 1 base and J lost 0 bases. The CDR3 has 16 amino acids. The germline gives CDR1 LNHDA, CDR2 SQIVND (reference sequence). The CDR3 bases are TGTGCCAGTAGTATAGTCTACGGCGGGGGCTCCTACGAGCAGTACTTC. Amino acid sequence: CASSIVYGGGSYEQYF.

This clone was found many times. This rearrangement joins TRBV20-1 to TRBJ2-5; the D call may be TRBD1 or TRBD2 (6 bases each). Trimming removed 3 bases at V and 5 bases at J, with 16 bases between. The CDR3 loop spans 14 amino acids. Looked up from germline, CDR1 is DFQATT and CDR2 is SNEGSKA (reference sequence). In DNA, the CDR3 is TGCAGTGCTAGCCCGGACAGCGGGCCGGAGACCCAGTACTTC. This translates into CSASPDSGPETQYF.

Many counts were recorded for this clone. The DNA for the CDR3 is TGTGCCAGTAGTAGGCCTGAACAGAGCTATGTGCAGTACTTC. It is translated as CASSRPEQSYVQYF. The genes are TRBV19 and TRBJ2-7; no clear D gene. Germline V gives CDR1 LNHDA, CDR2 SQIVND (reference sequence). The CDR3 covers 14 residues. The V end lost 4 bases, the J end lost 9 bases, and 19 bases lay between the germline ends.

This clone was seen many times. V and J are TRBV29-1 and TRBJ2-1; D unresolved. CDR1 and CDR2 (germline): SQVTM, ANQGSEA. This CDR3 spans 13 amino acids. V dropped 4 bases and J dropped 4 bases, with 11 bases sitting between them. Here the CDR3 DNA reads TGCAGCGTTGCCAGCTTAGGGTACAATGAGCAGTTCTTC. It encodes CSVASLGYNEQFF.

This clone was seen at least ten times. J is TRBJ1-4 and V is TRBV7-2; 11 bases match TRBD1. CDR3 size: 13 residues. After removal of 6 bases from V and 8 bases from J, the junction contained 2 bases not matched to a gene. CDR1 SGHTA and CDR2 FQGNSA come from the germline V gene. The CDR3 loop is CASSRTGGEKLFF. CDR3 nucleotide sequence: TGTGCCAGCAGTCGGACAGGGGGCGAAAAACTGTTTTTT.

This clone was recorded many times. The rearrangement joins TRBV20-1 to TRBJ2-1; D gene unclear. V shed 1 base and J shed 9 bases, with 16 bases lying between them. Germline CDR1 DFQATT, CDR2 SNEGSKA (reference sequence). The CDR3 has 14 residues. This CDR3 is CSARAPSFSSEQFF. As DNA, the CDR3 is TGCAGTGCTAGAGCGCCGAGCTTTAGTAGTGAGCAGTTCTTC.

This clone was counted at least ten times. The J gene is TRBJ2-1, the V gene TRBV20-1; D remains unclear. V dropped 3 bases and J dropped 6 bases, with 18 bases sitting between them. This CDR3 is 15 amino acids long. Germline values: CDR1 DFQATT, CDR2 SNEGSKA (reference sequence). CDR3 sequence reads: CSARASPGLVNEQFF. As DNA, the CDR3 is TGCAGTGCTAGGGCGTCCCCCGGTTTGGTCAATGAGCAGTTCTTC.

On this clone: A read error may be the cause here, since a much bigger clone is one base away. The genes are TRBV10-3 and TRBJ2-3; 7 bases agree with TRBD2. The germline V gene has CDR1 ENHRY and CDR2 SYGVKD. This CDR3 is 14 amino acids long. Trimming removed 8 bases from V and 0 bases from J; junction bases left unmatched: 5. The CDR3 is CAIGTIASTDTQYF. DNA of the CDR3: TGTGCCATCGGGACTATCGCTAGCACAGATACGCAGTATTTT.

Many counts were recorded for this clone. V is TRBV5-5 and J is TRBJ2-3; D is uncertain. This CDR3 has 11 residues. Germline V gene sequence: CDR1 SGHKS, CDR2 YYEKEE (reference sequence). V was clipped by 2 bases and J by 8 bases, with 6 bases between them. For the CDR3, the DNA is TGTGCCAGCAGCTTACTGGGTACGCAGTATTTT. Encoded protein: CASSLLGTQYF.

Notes on this clone: This CDR3 is missing its conserved last phenylalanine or tryptophan, likely due to a read error. V gene TRBV7-8 combines with J gene TRBJ2-7, with TRBD2 matching over 8 bases. The CDR3 is 17 residues long. The germline gives CDR1 SGHVS, CDR2 FQNEAQ. Here the CDR3 DNA reads TGCGCCAGCAGCTTAGCCAGGGCTCGCGGGGGGTCCTACGAGCAGTACCTC. Amino acids: CASSLARARGGSYEQYL.

As to this clone: A much larger clone differs by one base, so this may be a read error. The chain combines TRBV20-1 with TRBJ2-5; D unclear. V was cut by 8 bases and J by 9 bases, with 22 bases left in between. The CDR3 is made up of 13 amino acids. Germline V gene sequence: CDR1 DFQATT, CDR2 SNEGSKA (reference sequence). Here the CDR3 reads CSSTHRDGLPQYF. The CDR3 nucleotides are TGCAGTTCTACCCATCGAGACGGCCTTCCCCAGTACTTC.

This chain links TRBV11-3 with TRBJ2-7, with D maybe TRBD1 (5 bases). This CDR3 is 13 amino acids long. CDR1 and CDR2 from the germline V gene are SGHNT and YENEEA. Trimming removed 3 bases at V and 4 bases at J, with 10 bases between. The CDR3 DNA is TGTGCCAGCAGCTTTTCAGGGTCGTACGAGCAGTACTTC. It codes for CASSFSGSYEQYF.

There are many counts of this clone. This sequence joins TRBV20-1 and TRBJ2-1, with 11 bases aligning to TRBD1. CDR1 is DFQATT, CDR2 SNEGSKA, per germline (reference sequence). The CDR3 covers 15 residues. Trimming at V came to 3 bases and at J to 6 bases, leaving 7 bases not matched to a gene. The CDR3 DNA sequence: TGCAGTGCTAGTGACTCCGGGACAGGGGGCAATGAGCAGTTCTTC. This sequence encodes CSASDSGTGGNEQFF.

This clone was detected a few times. The rearrangement uses TRBV12-3 or TRBV12-4 and TRBJ2-1; no clear D. V lost 4 bases to trimming and J lost 7 bases, with 17 bases between them. The CDR3 length is 15 residues. The CDR3: CASSWLWEVQNEQFF. CDR3 nucleotides: TGTGCCAGCAGTTGGCTGTGGGAAGTGCAGAATGAGCAGTTCTTC.

The sample holds many counts of this clone. The gene calls are TRBV7-8 and TRBJ1-2, with D possibly TRBD1 on 6 matching bases. Germline values: CDR1 SGHVS, CDR2 FQNEAQ. The germline V and J ends were trimmed by 6 bases and 0 bases, with 11 bases remaining between them. This CDR3 comprises 14 residues. CDR3 sequence: CASRQGGPNYGYTF. Written as DNA, the CDR3 is TGTGCCAGCAGACAGGGAGGCCCTAACTATGGCTACACCTTC.

In this sample, this clone turned up many times. The genes are TRBV4-1 and TRBJ1-5, with D perhaps TRBD1 (5 bases). Germline assignment: CDR1 MGHRA and CDR2 YSYEKL. V lost 1 base, J lost 5 bases, and 12 bases lay in between. There are 15 residues in the CDR3. The CDR3 DNA follows: TGCGCCAGCAGCCAAGCGGAGGGGCAGGATCAGCCCCAGCATTTT. Its translation: CASSQAEGQDQPQHF.

This clone was observed at least ten times. The V and J genes are TRBV12-3 or TRBV12-4 and TRBJ2-7; 7 bases map to TRBD1. This CDR3 has 13 amino acids. Losses at the gene ends were 5 bases for V and 5 bases for J; bases not matched to a gene: 6. As DNA, the CDR3 is TGTGCCAGCAGTCTCGACAGGGATAACGAGCAGTACTTC. It encodes CASSLDRDNEQYF.

About this clone itself: Being one base from a much bigger clone, this may be a read error. The chain joins TRBV24-1 to TRBJ2-5; D call uncertain. Germline CDR1 is KGHDR and CDR2 is SFDVKD. The CDR3 totals 14 residues. CDR3 sequence: CATSDSETRQTKYF. The CDR3 DNA sequence: TGTGCCACCAGTGATTCAGAGACCCGCCAGACCAAGTACTTC.

This clone appeared many times. Other DNA sequences in the sample encode the same CDR3. V and J are TRBV7-9 and TRBJ2-3, with no clear D. Per the germline V gene, CDR1 is SEHNR and CDR2 is FQNEAQ (reference sequence). The CDR3 has 13 amino acids. The ends were cut back, 2 bases at V and 6 bases at J, with 9 bases in the middle. The CDR3 here is CASSLTRSDTQYF. The CDR3 coding sequence is TGTGCCAGCAGCTTAACCAGGTCGGATACGCAGTATTTT.

This clone is judged medium-sized (0.01 to 0.1%). The genes are TRBV6-1 and TRBJ1-3, with a weak D call TRBD1 (6 bases). The germline V gene has CDR1 MNHNS and CDR2 SASEGT. The CDR3 consists of 16 residues. V lost 2 bases, J lost 5 bases, and 16 bases lay in between. CDR3: CASSERGRGGRNTIYF. The CDR3 DNA sequence: TGTGCCAGCAGTGAACGGGGCAGGGGAGGAAGAAACACCATATATTTT.